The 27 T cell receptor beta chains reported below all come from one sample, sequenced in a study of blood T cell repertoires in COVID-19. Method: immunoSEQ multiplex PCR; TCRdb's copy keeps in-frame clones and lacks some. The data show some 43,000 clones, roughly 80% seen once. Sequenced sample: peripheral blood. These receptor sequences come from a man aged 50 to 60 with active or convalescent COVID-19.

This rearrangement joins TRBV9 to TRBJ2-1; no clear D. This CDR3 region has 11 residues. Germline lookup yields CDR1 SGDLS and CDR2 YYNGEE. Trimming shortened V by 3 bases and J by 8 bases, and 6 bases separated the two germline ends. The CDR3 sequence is CASSALDEQFF. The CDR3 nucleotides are TGTGCCAGCAGCGCACTGGATGAGCAGTTCTTC.

The CDR3 reads CASSFRTDGHQPQHF. DNA of the CDR3: TGTGCCAGCAGCTTCCGGACAGACGGACATCAGCCCCAGCATTTT. The chain recombines TRBV7-8 with TRBJ1-5; maybe TRBD1 (6 bases). V lost 3 bases and J lost 5, with 14 bases in between. The CDR3 totals 15 residues. Germline V gene lookup returns CDR1 SGHVS and CDR2 FQNEAQ.

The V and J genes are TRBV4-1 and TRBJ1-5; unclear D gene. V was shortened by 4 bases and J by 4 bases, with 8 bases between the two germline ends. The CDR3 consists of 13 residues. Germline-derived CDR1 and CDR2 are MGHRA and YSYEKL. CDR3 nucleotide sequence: TGCGCCAGCAGCCTATATGTAAATCAGCCCCAGCATTTT. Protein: CASSLYVNQPQHF.

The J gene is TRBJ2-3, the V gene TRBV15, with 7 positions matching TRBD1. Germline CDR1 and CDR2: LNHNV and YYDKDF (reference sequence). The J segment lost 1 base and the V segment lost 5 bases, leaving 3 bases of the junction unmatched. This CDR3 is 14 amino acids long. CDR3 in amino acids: CATSVGQGTDTQYF. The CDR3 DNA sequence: TGTGCCACCAGCGTCGGACAGGGCACAGATACGCAGTATTTT. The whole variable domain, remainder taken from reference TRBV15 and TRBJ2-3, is DAMVIQNPRYQVTQFGKPVTLSCSQTLNHNVMYWYQQKSSQAPKLLFHYYDKDFNNEADTPDNFQSRRPNTSFCFLDIRSPGLGDTAMYLCATSVGQGTDTQYFGPGTRLTVL.

The CDR3 protein is CASSPRDTDYEQYF. The CDR3 nucleotides read TGTGCCAGCAGCCCCCGGGACACAGACTACGAGCAGTACTTC. This chain connects TRBV7-9 to TRBJ2-7; a weak D match, TRBD1 (6 bases). This CDR3 has 14 residues. Trimming pared 5 bases from V and 3 bases from J, leaving 14 bases between. In germline, CDR1 is SEHNR, CDR2 FQNEAQ (reference sequence).

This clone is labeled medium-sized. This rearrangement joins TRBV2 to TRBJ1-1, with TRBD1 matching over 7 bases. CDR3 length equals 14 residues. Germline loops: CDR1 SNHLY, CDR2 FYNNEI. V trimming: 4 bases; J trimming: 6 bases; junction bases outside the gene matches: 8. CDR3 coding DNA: TGTGCCAGCAGTGGACAGGGTAGGTTCGCTGAAGCTTTCTTT. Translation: CASSGQGRFAEAFF.

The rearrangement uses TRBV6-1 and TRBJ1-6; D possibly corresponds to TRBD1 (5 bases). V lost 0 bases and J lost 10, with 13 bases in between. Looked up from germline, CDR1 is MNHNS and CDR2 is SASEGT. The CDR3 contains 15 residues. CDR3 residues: CASSEAGRRGSPLHF. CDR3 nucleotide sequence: TGTGCCAGCAGTGAAGCAGGCAGGAGGGGATCACCCCTCCACTTT.

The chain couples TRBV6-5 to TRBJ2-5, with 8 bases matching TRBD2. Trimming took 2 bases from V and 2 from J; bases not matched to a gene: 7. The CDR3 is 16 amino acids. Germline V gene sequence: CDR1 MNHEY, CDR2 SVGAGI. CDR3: CASSYPGGAGQETQYF. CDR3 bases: TGTGCCAGCAGTTACCCCGGGGGGGCGGGGCAAGAGACCCAGTACTTC.

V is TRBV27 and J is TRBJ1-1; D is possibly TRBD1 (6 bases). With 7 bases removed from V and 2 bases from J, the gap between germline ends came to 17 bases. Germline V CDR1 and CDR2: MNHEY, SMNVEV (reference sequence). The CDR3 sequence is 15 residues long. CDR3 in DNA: TGTGCCAGCAAGAGTGGGGGGGCAGGAAACACTGAAGCTTTCTTT. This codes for CASKSGGAGNTEAFF.

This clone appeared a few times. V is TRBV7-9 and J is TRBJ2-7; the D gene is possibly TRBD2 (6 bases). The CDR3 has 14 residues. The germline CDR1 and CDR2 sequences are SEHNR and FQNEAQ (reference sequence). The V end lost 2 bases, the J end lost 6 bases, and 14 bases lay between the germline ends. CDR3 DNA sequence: TGTGCCAGCAGCTTAAATGGAGGGGCGGGCGAGCAGTACTTC. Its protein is CASSLNGGAGEQYF.

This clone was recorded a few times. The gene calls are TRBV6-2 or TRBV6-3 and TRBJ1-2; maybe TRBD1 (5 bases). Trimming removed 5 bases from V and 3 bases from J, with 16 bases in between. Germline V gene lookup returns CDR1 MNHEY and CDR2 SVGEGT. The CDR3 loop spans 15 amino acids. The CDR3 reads CASSDPAGTYYGYTF. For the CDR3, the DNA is TGTGCCAGCAGTGACCCGGCAGGGACTTACTATGGCTACACCTTC.

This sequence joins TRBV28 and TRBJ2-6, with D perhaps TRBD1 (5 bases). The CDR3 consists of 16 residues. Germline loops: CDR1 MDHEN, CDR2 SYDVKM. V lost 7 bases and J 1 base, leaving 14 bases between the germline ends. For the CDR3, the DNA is TGTGCCAGCACTTCAGGGTTGACATCTGGGGCCAACGTCCTGACTTTC. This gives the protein CASTSGLTSGANVLTF.

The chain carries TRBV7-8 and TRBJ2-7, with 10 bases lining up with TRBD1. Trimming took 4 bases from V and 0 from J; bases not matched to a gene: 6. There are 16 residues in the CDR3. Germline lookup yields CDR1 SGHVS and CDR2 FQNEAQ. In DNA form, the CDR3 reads TGTGCCAGCAGCTCGCCGGACAGGGGGGACTCCTACGAGCAGTACTTC. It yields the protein CASSSPDRGDSYEQYF.

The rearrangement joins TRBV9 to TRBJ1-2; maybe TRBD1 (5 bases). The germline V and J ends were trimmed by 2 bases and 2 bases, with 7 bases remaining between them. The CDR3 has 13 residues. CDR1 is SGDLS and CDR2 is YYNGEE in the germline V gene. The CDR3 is CASSVSGNYGYTF. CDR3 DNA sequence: TGTGCCAGCAGCGTGTCAGGGAACTATGGCTACACCTTC.

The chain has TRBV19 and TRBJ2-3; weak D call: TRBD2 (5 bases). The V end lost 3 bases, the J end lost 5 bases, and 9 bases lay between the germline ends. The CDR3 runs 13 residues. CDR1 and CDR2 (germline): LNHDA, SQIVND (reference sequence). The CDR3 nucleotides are TGTGCCAGTAGTATCCCGGGGAGAGATACGCAGTATTTT. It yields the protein CASSIPGRDTQYF.

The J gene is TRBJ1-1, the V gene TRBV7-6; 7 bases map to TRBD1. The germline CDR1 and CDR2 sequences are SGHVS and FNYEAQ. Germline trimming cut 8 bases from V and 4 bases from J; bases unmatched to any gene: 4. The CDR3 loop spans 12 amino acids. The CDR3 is CASSTGSTEAFF. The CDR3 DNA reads TGTGCCAGCTCGACAGGGTCCACTGAAGCTTTCTTT.

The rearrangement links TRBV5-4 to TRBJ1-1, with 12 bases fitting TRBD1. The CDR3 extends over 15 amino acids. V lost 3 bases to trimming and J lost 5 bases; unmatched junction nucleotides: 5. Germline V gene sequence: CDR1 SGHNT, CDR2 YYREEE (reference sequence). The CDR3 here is CASSWDRGRATEAFF. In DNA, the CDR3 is TGTGCCAGCAGCTGGGACAGGGGGCGTGCAACTGAAGCTTTCTTT.

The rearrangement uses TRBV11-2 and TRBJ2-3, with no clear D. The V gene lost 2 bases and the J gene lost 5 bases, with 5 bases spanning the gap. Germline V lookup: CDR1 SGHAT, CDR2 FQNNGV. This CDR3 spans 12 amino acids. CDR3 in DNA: TGTGCCAGCAGCTTAAACAGAGATACGCAGTATTTT. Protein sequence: CASSLNRDTQYF.

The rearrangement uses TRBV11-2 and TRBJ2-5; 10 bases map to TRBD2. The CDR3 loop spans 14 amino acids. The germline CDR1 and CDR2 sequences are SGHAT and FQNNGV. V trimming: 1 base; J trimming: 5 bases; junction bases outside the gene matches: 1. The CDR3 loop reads CASSLAGLAETQYF. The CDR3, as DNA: TGTGCCAGCAGCTTAGCGGGACTAGCGGAGACCCAGTACTTC.

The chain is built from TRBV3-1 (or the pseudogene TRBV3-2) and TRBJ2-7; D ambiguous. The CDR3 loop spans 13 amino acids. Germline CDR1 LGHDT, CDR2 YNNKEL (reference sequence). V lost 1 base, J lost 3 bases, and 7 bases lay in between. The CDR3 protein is CASSQVSDYEQYF. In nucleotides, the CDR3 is TGTGCCAGCAGCCAAGTTTCAGACTACGAGCAGTACTTC.

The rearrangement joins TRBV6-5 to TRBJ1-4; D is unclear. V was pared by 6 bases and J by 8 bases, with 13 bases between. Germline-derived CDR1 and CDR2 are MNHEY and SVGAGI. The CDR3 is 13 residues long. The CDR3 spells CASSLRRGEKLFF. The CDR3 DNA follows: TGTGCCAGCAGCCTTAGACGCGGAGAAAAACTGTTTTTT.

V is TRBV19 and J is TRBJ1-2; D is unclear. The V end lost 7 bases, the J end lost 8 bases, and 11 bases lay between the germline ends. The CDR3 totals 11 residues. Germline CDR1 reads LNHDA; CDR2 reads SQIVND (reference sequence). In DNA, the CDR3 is TGTGCCAGTACCTCGGGAGGGGGCTACACCTTC. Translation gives CASTSGGGYTF.

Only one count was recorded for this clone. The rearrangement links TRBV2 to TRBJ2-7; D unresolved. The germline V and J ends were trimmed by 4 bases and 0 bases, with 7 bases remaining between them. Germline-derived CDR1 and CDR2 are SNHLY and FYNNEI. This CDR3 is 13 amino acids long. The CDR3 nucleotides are TGTGCCAGCAGTGCACAGAACTCCTACGAGCAGTACTTC. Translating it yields CASSAQNSYEQYF.

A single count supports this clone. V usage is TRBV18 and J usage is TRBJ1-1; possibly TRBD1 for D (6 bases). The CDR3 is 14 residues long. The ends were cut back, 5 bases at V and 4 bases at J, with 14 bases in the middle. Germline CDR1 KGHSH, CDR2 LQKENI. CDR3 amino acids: CASSSRTVGTEAFF. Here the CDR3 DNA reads TGTGCCAGCTCATCAAGGACAGTTGGCACTGAAGCTTTCTTT.

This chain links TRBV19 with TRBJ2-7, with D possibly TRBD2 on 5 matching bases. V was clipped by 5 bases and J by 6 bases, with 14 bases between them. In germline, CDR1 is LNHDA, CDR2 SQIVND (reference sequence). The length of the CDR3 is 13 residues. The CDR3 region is CASSYYEGSEQYF. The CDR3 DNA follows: TGTGCCAGTAGTTACTACGAGGGTAGCGAGCAGTACTTC.

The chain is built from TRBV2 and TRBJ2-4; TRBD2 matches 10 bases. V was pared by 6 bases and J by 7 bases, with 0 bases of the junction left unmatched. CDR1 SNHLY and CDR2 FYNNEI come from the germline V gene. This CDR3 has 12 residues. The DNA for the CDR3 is TGTGCCAGCAGGGGACTAGCGAACATTCAGTACTTC. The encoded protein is CASRGLANIQYF.

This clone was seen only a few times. CDR3 in DNA: TGTGCCAGCAGCAAACAGACTAGCGGGGGGAACAATGAGCAGTTCTTC. This translates into CASSKQTSGGNNEQFF. The chain uses TRBV21-1 and TRBJ2-1; the table gives TRBD2 as D, unverified against the DNA. TRBV21-1 is flagged as a pseudogene. This CDR3 region has 16 residues.